The rows below give T cell receptor beta chains drawn from one sample of a study of cytomegalovirus exposure and HLA in healthy donors. Here immunoSEQ multiplex PCR was the method, and the copy in TCRdb shows in-frame clones only, minus some. The table lists fewer than 250,000 clones, about 83% of them singletons. The source material was PBMCs. The receptors stem from a girl aged 5 to 17 in good health and CMV-seronegative. CDR3s include the opening cysteine and the closing phenylalanine or tryptophan. D genes are given only for firm matches. Clone sizes are given selectively: once, few, many, or a class where the clone is expanded.

clone_size,v_call,d_call,j_call,cdr3_nt,cdr3_aa
-,TRBV7-2,TRBD1,TRBJ1-1,TGTGCCAGCAGCTTGACGGACAGGGGGCGCGCGGGGGGGGCTTTCTTT,CASSLTDRGRAGGAFF
once,TRBV6-5,-,TRBJ1-4,TGTGCCAGCAGCTCGGACAGATATGAAAAACTGTTTTTT,CASSSDRYEKLFF
-,TRBV28,TRBD1,TRBJ1-4,TGTGCCAGCGGCCGGGACAGGGGTGTAGTGGATGAAAAACTGTTTTTT,CASGRDRGVVDEKLFF
few,TRBV4-1,TRBD1,TRBJ2-7,TGCGCCAGCAGCCGAAGGGACAGGGGCCCCTCTGAGCAGTACTTC,CASSRRDRGPSEQYF
once,TRBV27,-,TRBJ2-7,TGTGCCAGCAGCCAATCCCTCCGGGGCGAGCAGTACTTC,CASSQSLRGEQYF
-,TRBV28,-,TRBJ1-4,TGTGCCAGCAGTTCTAGATTTAGGGAAAAACTGTTTTTT,CASSSRFREKLFF
-,TRBV25-1,-,TRBJ2-7,TGTGCCAGCAGTGCAGGGCGCTACGAGCAGTACTTC,CASSAGRYEQYF
-,TRBV7-2,-,TRBJ1-5,TGTGCCAGCAGCTTAGGAGGTCAGTATCAGCCCCAGCATTTT,CASSLGGQYQPQHF
-,TRBV6-6,-,TRBJ1-1,TGTGCCAGCACCAGTCGGGCCGGGACATATAAAGCTTTCTTT,CASTSRAGTYKAFF
-,TRBV9,TRBD1,TRBJ2-2,TGTGCCAGCAGCGTAGCCGGGACAGGGTGGACCGGGGAGCTGTTTTTT,CASSVAGTGWTGELFF
-,TRBV29-1,-,TRBJ2-7,TGCAGCGTTGATGGGGGGACAGAATACGAGCAGTACTTC,CSVDGGTEYEQYF
once,TRBV5-1,-,TRBJ2-5,TGCGCCAGCAGCGCAACCGGGACAATGAAAGAGACCCAGTACTTC,CASSATGTMKETQYF
-,TRBV5-1,TRBD1,TRBJ2-7,TGCGCCAGCGGTGACAGGGATAAGAGTGAGCAGTACTTC,CASGDRDKSEQYF
few,TRBV4-1,-,TRBJ1-4,TGCGCCAGCAGCCGCGGGACGGACTTCTCCAATGAAAAACTGTTTTTT,CASSRGTDFSNEKLFF
-,TRBV23-1,-,TRBJ2-5,TGCGCCAGCAGTCAATCTACGGGAGATAGACAAGAGACCCAGTACTTC,CASSQSTGDRQETQYF
-,TRBV6-1,TRBD1,TRBJ1-4,TGTGCCAGCAGCCGCAGGGGGAATGATGAAAAACTGTTTTTT,CASSRRGNDEKLFF
-,TRBV7-2,-,TRBJ1-2,TGTGCCAGCAGTCAAAACAGGGACTATGGCTACACCTTC,CASSQNRDYGYTF
-,TRBV27,-,TRBJ1-2,TGTGCCAGCAGTCCCCCGGGGCGGGGCTATGGCTACACCTTC,CASSPPGRGYGYTF
-,TRBV5-5,TRBD2,TRBJ2-7,TGTGCCAGCAGCTTCCTAGCGGAGGCATACGAGCAGTACTTC,CASSFLAEAYEQYF
-,TRBV27,TRBD2,TRBJ2-7,TGTGCCAGCAGTTTGCGTTCTGGCGGGAGCTCCTACGAGCAGTACTTC,CASSLRSGGSSYEQYF
-,TRBV30,TRBD2,TRBJ2-1,TGTGCCTGGAGTGCCGGGACTAGCGCCTACAATGAGCAGTTCTTC,CAWSAGTSAYNEQFF
-,TRBV10-3,-,TRBJ1-1,TGTGCCATCAGTGGGGGGACCGGGAGGCCTGAAGCTTTCTTT,CAISGGTGRPEAFF
-,TRBV2,TRBD1,TRBJ1-5,TGTGCCAGCAGTGAGGGACAGGGGGTACATCAGCCCCAGCATTTT,CASSEGQGVHQPQHF
-,TRBV18,TRBD2,TRBJ2-1,TGTGCCAGCTCACCACCTCAGGGGCTAGCGGGGGGCCTCACTAATGAGCAGTTCTTC,CASSPPQGLAGGLTNEQFF
once,TRBV4-3,-,TRBJ1-1,TGCGCCAGCAGCCAAGAAAATTATCTGAACACTGAAGCTTTCTTT,CASSQENYLNTEAFF
-,TRBV10-3,-,TRBJ2-1,TGTGCCGCCCGAGGAGCCGGGGGTAATGAGCAGTTCTTC,CAARGAGGNEQFF
-,TRBV9,-,TRBJ2-7,TGTGCCAGCAGCGTTACAGGAACCTACGAGCAGTACTTC,CASSVTGTYEQYF
-,TRBV6-1,-,TRBJ1-2,TGTGCCAGCGAAAGCCCAATAACCTATGGCTACACCTTC,CASESPITYGYTF
-,TRBV2,TRBD1,TRBJ2-2,TGTGCCAACGGACAGGGTTCGAACACCGGGGAGCTGTTTTTT,CANGQGSNTGELFF
once,TRBV15,TRBD1,TRBJ2-1,TGTGCCACCTATTCTGGACAGGGGTCGAACTACAATGAGCAGTTCTTC,CATYSGQGSNYNEQFF
-,TRBV7-3,-,TRBJ2-2,TGTGCCAGCAGCTTAATTAGGGGCACCGGGGAGCTGTTTTTT,CASSLIRGTGELFF
-,TRBV27,-,TRBJ2-7,TGTGCCAGCTCCAGACAGGGACCGCGAGGGAGGGAGCAGTACTTC,CASSRQGPRGREQYF
-,TRBV7-8,-,TRBJ1-1,TGTGCCAGCAGCTTAGCCGGACAAAGACGACAGAATCGCGCTGAAGCTTTCTTT,CASSLAGQRRQNRAEAFF
-,TRBV5-1,TRBD1,TRBJ2-6,TGCGCCAGCAGCCAGGACAGGGGGCTCTTCTCTGGGGCCAACGTCCTGACTTTC,CASSQDRGLFSGANVLTF
few,TRBV5-1,-,TRBJ2-7,TGCGCCAGCAGTCCCGGGACACTTACCTACGAGCAGTACTTC,CASSPGTLTYEQYF
-,TRBV25-1,-,TRBJ1-1,TGTGCCAGCAGCCAGACAGACCAAAGTACTGAAGCTTTCTTT,CASSQTDQSTEAFF
-,TRBV9,-,TRBJ2-5,TGTGCCAGCAGCGGTGAGGGGGATTGGGAGACCCAGTACTTC,CASSGEGDWETQYF
-,TRBV7-9,TRBD1,TRBJ1-1,TGTGCCAGCAGCTACAACAGGGGGGCTAACACTGAAGCTTTCTTT,CASSYNRGANTEAFF
-,TRBV7-8,-,TRBJ1-2,TGTGCCAGCAGCCCCCACGGACAAGGAACAAGTTCAAACTATGGCTACACCTTC,CASSPHGQGTSSNYGYTF
-,TRBV27,-,TRBJ1-1,TGTGCCAGCGGTTATGGGTCGGGGATCGGAGCTTTCTTT,CASGYGSGIGAFF
-,TRBV21-1,-,TRBJ1-4,TGTGCCAGCAGCAAAGCGCTTTATGGCAGGCTTGCAACTAATGAAAAACTGTTTTTT,CASSKALYGRLATNEKLFF
-,TRBV28,-,TRBJ1-5,TGTGCCAGCAGTTTGCTCAGTAGCAATCAGCCCCAGCATTTT,CASSLLSSNQPQHF
-,TRBV4-2,TRBD2,TRBJ2-7,TGTGCCAGCAGCCATAACACCGGGACTAAGAACTTCTACGAGCAGTACTTC,CASSHNTGTKNFYEQYF
few,TRBV12-5,-,TRBJ2-2,TGTGCTAGTGCCCTACCCCCCGGGGAGCTGTTTTTT,CASALPPGELFF
-,TRBV9,-,TRBJ1-2,TGTGCCAGCAGCCCCCAGGAGGGGGGGTATAACTATGGCTACACCTTC,CASSPQEGGYNYGYTF
once,TRBV15,-,TRBJ2-2,TGTGCCACCAGCAGACCTCCCGGGGAGCTGTTTTTT,CATSRPPGELFF
-,TRBV6-5,TRBD1,TRBJ1-1,TGTGCCAGCCAGCGAGACAGGGGAAACACTGAAGCTTTCTTT,CASQRDRGNTEAFF
-,TRBV6-5,TRBD1,TRBJ1-5,TGTGCCAGCAGGGACAGGGGTCTTGGCAATCAGCCCCAGCATTTT,CASRDRGLGNQPQHF
-,TRBV28,TRBD2,TRBJ2-7,TGTGCCAGCAGTTCCGGGACTAGCGGGTACGAGCAGTACTTC,CASSSGTSGYEQYF
few,TRBV7-8,-,TRBJ2-7,TGTGCCAGCAGCTTAGGCGGGGCTTTACTGTCCTACGAGCAGTACTTC,CASSLGGALLSYEQYF
-,TRBV6-5,TRBD2,TRBJ2-7,TGTGCCAGCAGGCTAGCGGGGGGCTACGAGCAGTACTTC,CASRLAGGYEQYF